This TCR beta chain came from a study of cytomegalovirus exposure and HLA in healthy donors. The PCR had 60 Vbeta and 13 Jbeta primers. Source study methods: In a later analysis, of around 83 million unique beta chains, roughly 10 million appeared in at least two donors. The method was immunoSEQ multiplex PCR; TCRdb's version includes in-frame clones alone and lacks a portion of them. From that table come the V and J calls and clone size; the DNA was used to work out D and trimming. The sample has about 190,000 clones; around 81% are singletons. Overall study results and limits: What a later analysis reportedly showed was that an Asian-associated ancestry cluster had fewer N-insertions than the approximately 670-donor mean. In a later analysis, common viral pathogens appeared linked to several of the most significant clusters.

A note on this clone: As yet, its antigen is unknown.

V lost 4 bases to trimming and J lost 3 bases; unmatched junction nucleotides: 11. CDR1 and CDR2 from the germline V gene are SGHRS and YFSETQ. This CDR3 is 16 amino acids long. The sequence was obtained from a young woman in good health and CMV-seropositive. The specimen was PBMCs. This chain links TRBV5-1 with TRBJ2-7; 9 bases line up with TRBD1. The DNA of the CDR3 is TGCGCCAGCAGCCAATACCCCGGGACAGGGAGCTACGAGCAGTACTTC. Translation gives CASSQYPGTGSYEQYF.